This T cell receptor beta chain was sequenced in a study of cytomegalovirus exposure and HLA in healthy donors. The PCR employed 60 Vbeta primers together with 13 Jbeta primers. Some clones are missing from TCRdb's copy, which holds only in-frame ones; the method was immunoSEQ multiplex PCR. The data contain 150,000 to 200,000 clones, about 76% of them seen just once; the ten biggest clones take up around 2.8%. This CDR3 has 14 residues. V was cut by 2 bases and J by 5 bases, with 12 bases left in between. CDR1 and CDR2 (germline): MNHEY, SMNVEV (reference sequence). Sequencing was done on a sample of PBMCs. The chain links TRBV27 to TRBJ2-5; D is unresolved. The receptor was isolated from a woman aged 40 to 50 in good health and CMV-seropositive. This chain's CDR3 is CASSLLPPPETQYF. CDR3 nucleotides: TGTGCCAGCAGTTTACTCCCCCCTCCGGAGACCCAGTACTTC.